The 18 T cell receptor beta chains presented below share a single source sample, sequenced in a study of Ad26.COV2.S vaccination and SARS-CoV-2 variants. Treatment denoted: some 20 received Ad26.COV2.S at low or high dose, single or two shots; several received placebo; per-sample allocation not given. Specimen acquisition occurred on day 63 following the initial vaccine or placebo injection. Clones were read by immunoSEQ multiplex PCR, and TCRdb kept only the in-frame ones, dropping some. The data hold roughly 400,000 clones, with roughly 88% observed a single time. This sample comprised peripheral blood, obtained in a trial of Ad26.COV2.S vaccine versus placebo. These receptors were obtained from a person aged 18-65 years who received the Ad26.COV2.S COVID-19 vaccine or a placebo.

This clone appeared a single time. The chain recombines TRBV6-6 with TRBJ2-6; maybe TRBD2 (5 bases). V gave up 6 bases and J gave up 0 bases, with 24 bases separating them. This CDR3 region has 20 residues. CDR1 and CDR2 (germline): MNHNY, SVGAGI (reference sequence). CDR3 protein: CASSRTGNLDFLSGANVLTF. The CDR3 coding sequence is TGTGCCAGCAGCAGGACTGGTAATTTGGACTTCCTCTCTGGGGCCAACGTCCTGACTTTC.

By its share, this clone is medium-sized. The chain carries TRBV6-6 and TRBJ1-5, with unresolved D. The germline V gene has CDR1 MNHNY and CDR2 SVGAGI (reference sequence). V was clipped by 0 bases and J by 2 bases, with 5 bases between them. The CDR3 loop spans 14 amino acids. The CDR3 region is CASSYSPGNQPQHF. As DNA, the CDR3 is TGTGCCAGCAGTTACTCGCCAGGCAATCAGCCCCAGCATTTT.

The chain couples TRBV2 to TRBJ1-1; TRBD1 is a possible D gene (5 bases). The CDR3 spans 12 residues. Trimming removed 3 bases from V and 12 bases from J, with 14 bases in between. Germline CDR1 SNHLY, CDR2 FYNNEI. The CDR3 here is CASSEEGARSFF. The DNA for the CDR3 is TGTGCCAGCAGTGAGGAAGGGGCTAGGTCTTTCTTT.

The rearrangement uses TRBV7-3 and TRBJ2-1; 7 nucleotides match TRBD1. Germline V gene data show CDR1 as SGHTA and CDR2 as FQGTGA. Trimming removed 5 bases from V and 8 bases from J; junction bases left unmatched: 12. The CDR3 runs to 15 residues. CDR3 amino acids: CASSLTGKEGDEQFF. In nucleotides, the CDR3 is TGTGCCAGCAGCCTGACAGGGAAGGAAGGAGATGAGCAGTTCTTC.

The chain joins TRBV5-6 to TRBJ1-6; 8 positions match TRBD1. Looked up from germline, CDR1 is SGHDT and CDR2 is YYEEEE. The CDR3 has 14 amino acids. J lost 9 bases, V lost 4 bases, and 6 bases had no gene match. CDR3 amino acids: CASSPTGTGSPLHF. CDR3 in DNA: TGTGCCAGCAGCCCAACCGGGACAGGTTCACCCCTCCACTTT.

This chain connects TRBV6-6 to TRBJ2-7; the D gene is possibly TRBD1 (5 bases). V lost 2 bases to trimming and J lost 5 bases, with 10 bases between them. Germline CDR1 reads MNHNY; CDR2 reads SVGAGI (reference sequence). This CDR3 has 13 residues. CDR3 in DNA: TGTGCCAGCAGTTACCAGGGCACCAACGAGCAGTACTTC. Protein sequence: CASSYQGTNEQYF.

In this sample, this clone turned up once. The chain uses TRBV6-1 and TRBJ2-7, with TRBD2 matching over 9 bases. This CDR3 has 17 amino acids. The trim removed 0 bases at V and 2 bases at J, leaving 8 bases unmatched. Germline V CDR1 and CDR2: MNHNS, SASEGT. CDR3 nucleotides: TGTGCCAGCAGTGAAGCGGCTAGCGGGACCATTACCTACGAGCAGTACTTC. Amino acid sequence: CASSEAASGTITYEQYF.

This clone was observed once. This chain joins TRBV11-2 and TRBJ2-7; 8 bases are a match to TRBD2. CDR1 is SGHAT, CDR2 FQNNGV, per germline. J gave up 5 bases and V 3 bases, and 9 bases lay outside the gene matches. CDR3 length: 15 amino acids. As DNA, the CDR3 is TGTGCCAGCAGCTTGAATCGGGGGGGCCGGGACGAGCAGTACTTC. Translating it yields CASSLNRGGRDEQYF.

This clone has a single count. The chain combines TRBV19 with TRBJ2-7, with 14 bases lining up with TRBD2. CDR1 is LNHDA and CDR2 is SQIVND in the germline V gene (reference sequence). V was pared by 6 bases and J by 2 bases, with 3 bases of the junction left unmatched. This CDR3 contains 15 residues. This CDR3 reads CASSGLAGGPYEQYF. CDR3 DNA: TGTGCCAGTAGCGGACTAGCGGGGGGCCCCTACGAGCAGTACTTC.

The rearrangement joins TRBV7-2 to TRBJ2-1; 7 nucleotides match TRBD2. Germline V gives CDR1 SGHTA, CDR2 FQGNSA. Unmatched junction bases numbered 6, after V lost 8 bases and J lost 5 bases. The CDR3 contains 13 residues. Written as DNA, the CDR3 is TGTGCCAGCCGGGACTACCTGAACAATGAGCAGTTCTTC. It yields the protein CASRDYLNNEQFF.

This CDR3 is CSASSTESYGYTF. The CDR3 DNA reads as TGCAGTGCTAGTAGCACGGAAAGCTATGGCTACACCTTC. The chain joins TRBV20-1 to TRBJ1-2; D gene uncertain. Germline CDR1 DFQATT, CDR2 SNEGSKA (reference sequence). Trimming shortened V by 3 bases and J by 4 bases, and 12 bases separated the two germline ends. There are 13 residues in the CDR3.

This clone has a single count. The chain has TRBV27 and TRBJ2-3; TRBD2 aligns across 9 bases. CDR3 length equals 17 residues. Germline CDR1 and CDR2: MNHEY and SMNVEV (reference sequence). Trimming removed 5 bases from V and 3 bases from J; junction bases left unmatched: 12. The CDR3 region is CASSPLGAGGKTDTQYF. For the CDR3, the DNA is TGTGCCAGCAGTCCCCTAGGCGCGGGAGGGAAAACAGATACGCAGTATTTT.

This sequence joins TRBV28 and TRBJ2-1; 7 bases map to TRBD2. This CDR3 has 15 residues. J gave up 5 bases and V 1 base, and 5 bases lay outside the gene matches. Germline V gene sequence: CDR1 MDHEN, CDR2 SYDVKM. CDR3 amino acids: CASSLYPGLNNEQFF. CDR3 nucleotides: TGTGCCAGCAGTTTATACCCGGGACTAAACAATGAGCAGTTCTTC.

V and J are TRBV11-2 and TRBJ2-7, with D possibly TRBD2 on 6 matching bases. The V gene lost 1 base and the J gene lost 4 bases, with 11 bases spanning the gap. Germline values: CDR1 SGHAT, CDR2 FQNNGV. CDR3 length: 14 amino acids. The CDR3, as DNA: TGTGCCAGCAGCTTAGGGCGGGATCTTTACGAGCAGTACTTC. This gives the protein CASSLGRDLYEQYF.

The chain joins TRBV7-6 to TRBJ2-1; D possibly corresponds to TRBD1 (7 bases). Germline V gene lookup returns CDR1 SGHVS and CDR2 FNYEAQ. V was trimmed by 2 bases and J by 7 bases, leaving 15 bases between them. This CDR3 region has 15 residues. CDR3 in amino acids: CASSLKRTGGNEQFF. In DNA form, the CDR3 reads TGTGCCAGCAGCTTAAAGAGGACAGGAGGGAATGAGCAGTTCTTC.

The CDR3 DNA is TGCGCCAGCAGCTTCGGAGGGACTAGCGGGAGGAGTTACCACAATGAGCAGTTCTTC. Amino acid sequence: CASSFGGTSGRSYHNEQFF. This chain uses TRBV5-1 with TRBJ2-1; 15 bases line up with TRBD2. This CDR3 comprises 19 residues. Germline V gene data show CDR1 as SGHRS and CDR2 as YFSETQ. V lost 2 bases and J lost 5; bases outside the gene matches: 11.

This chain connects TRBV14 to TRBJ1-4; TRBD1 is a possible D gene (5 bases). Germline CDR1 is SGHDN and CDR2 is FVKESK. The CDR3 extends over 16 amino acids. Between the trimmed V and J ends, which lost 3 bases and 0 bases, there was a span of 11 bases. The CDR3 region is CASSQVDRTTNEKLFF. Here the CDR3 DNA reads TGTGCCAGCAGCCAGGTTGACAGAACAACTAATGAAAAACTGTTTTTT. The full variable domain, rest sourced from reference TRBV14 and TRBJ1-4, is EAGVTQFPSHSVIEKGQTVTLRCDPISGHDNLYWYRRVMGKEIKFLLHFVKESKQDESGMPNNRFLAERTGGTYSTLKVQPAELEDSGVYFCASSQVDRTTNEKLFFGSGTQLSVL.

The rearrangement uses TRBV9 and TRBJ2-5; unclear D gene. Germline V gene lookup returns CDR1 SGDLS and CDR2 YYNGEE. The CDR3 consists of 13 residues. Trimming left V 3 bases short and J 0 bases short, with 6 bases between. CDR3 sequence: CASSGSDQETQYF. The CDR3 coding sequence is TGTGCCAGCAGCGGTTCCGACCAAGAGACCCAGTACTTC.